This TCR beta chain was retrieved from a study of CD8 T cells in Susac syndrome. On the study more broadly: The Susac syndrome patients were therapy-naive, on corticosteroids, or on intravenous immunoglobulin alone at blood draw.

The authors reverse transcribed roughly 0.5 to 1 ug RNA with random hexamers. Coverage of TCR beta CDR3 amplification by immunoSEQ multiplex PCR extended to 54 Vbeta and 13 Jbeta. Via MiXCR, TCRdb re-called the immunoSEQ multiplex PCR reads, giving one row per CDR3 protein. The table lists 95,000 to 150,000 distinct CDR3 sequences, 85% to 95% of them singletons, with about 0.3% in the top ten. The sample holds one count of this clonotype. Its specificity is not known. Germline CDR1 is SQVTM and CDR2 is ANQGSEA. This CDR3 contains 14 residues. V shed 1 base and J shed 7 bases, with 17 bases lying between them. Overall study results and limits: A few Susac-specific public clones appeared in CD8+ TEMRA repertoires, and under 20 in total CD8+ repertoires.

The chain has TRBV29-1 and TRBJ2-7; weak D call: TRBD1 (6 bases). The sample consisted of CD8+ T cells from PBMCs. The clonotype comes from a human donor with Susac syndrome. The CDR3 sequence is CSVEVGGHPPEQYF. CDR3 coding DNA: TGCAGCGTTGAAGTAGGGGGACACCCTCCGGAGCAGTACTTC.